This TCR beta chain was sequenced during a study of cytomegalovirus exposure and HLA in healthy donors. Study-level background: From around 180 million T cells, an earlier analysis saw some 120 million unique TCR beta sequences. Of the donors genotyped, several hundred in all, around 76% fell in the Caucasian-associated ancestry cluster.

For this clone: Its antigen is still unknown.

The PCR contained 60 Vbeta and 13 Jbeta primers. Sequenced by immunoSEQ multiplex PCR; TCRdb stores in-frame clones only, minus some. The sample yields roughly 160,000 clones, around nine tenths seen once. General study points: Roughly uniform depth of sequencing across donors was assumed in presence/absence analyses. DRB1 had the most TCR associations and HLA-C the fewest, a later analysis found, with rates varying by HLA locus.

V was cut by 0 bases and J by 1 base, with 8 bases left in between. Germline loops: CDR1 SGHAT, CDR2 FQNNGV. The CDR3 has 15 residues. The J gene is TRBJ2-3, the V gene TRBV11-2; perhaps TRBD2 as D (5 bases). The receptor's source is a woman between 25 and 40 years old in good health and CMV-seronegative. Sample: PBMCs. CDR3 residues: CASSLEVGGTDTQYF. The CDR3, as DNA: TGTGCCAGCAGCTTAGAGGTGGGAGGCACAGATACGCAGTATTTT.